Presented here are 32 T cell receptor beta chains from one specimen sequenced in a study of blood T cell repertoires in COVID-19. Using immunoSEQ multiplex PCR, the repertoire was profiled, and TCRdb retains in-frame clones only, with some absent. The table includes about 90,000 clones, roughly 90% detected once. Material for sequencing was peripheral blood. The origin of the receptors is a man older than 75 with active or convalescent COVID-19.

The chain carries TRBV3-1 (or the pseudogene TRBV3-2) and TRBJ1-1, with 8 nucleotides matching TRBD1. The CDR3 has 12 residues. With 1 base clipped from V and 11 bases from J, the junction kept 3 bases outside the gene matches. CDR1 and CDR2 from the germline V gene are LGHDT and YNNKEL (reference sequence). CDR3 loop: CASSQGNRGAFF. Written as DNA, the CDR3 is TGTGCCAGCAGCCAAGGGAACAGGGGGGCTTTCTTT.

The genes are TRBV5-1 and TRBJ1-1; a weak D match, TRBD1 (6 bases). Trimming removed 4 bases at V and 6 bases at J, with 16 bases between. This CDR3 spans 14 amino acids. Germline assignment: CDR1 SGHRS and CDR2 YFSETQ. DNA of the CDR3: TGCGCCAGCAGCCAGGGGACGGCTGGCGCTGAAGCTTTCTTT. Its translation is CASSQGTAGAEAFF.

This clone was detected only once. V is TRBV5-1 and J is TRBJ2-1; 11 nucleotides line up with TRBD2. Germline V gene sequence: CDR1 SGHRS, CDR2 YFSETQ. The trim removed 2 bases at V and 5 bases at J, leaving 3 bases unmatched. The CDR3 covers 15 residues. CDR3 sequence: CASSLVLAGDNEQFF. The CDR3 bases are TGCGCCAGCAGCTTAGTACTAGCGGGGGACAATGAGCAGTTCTTC.

The chain couples TRBV25-1 to TRBJ1-5; TRBD1 matches 7 bases. Trimming cost V 5 bases and J 2 bases; bases outside gene matches: 6. This CDR3 comprises 15 residues. Germline CDR1 MGHDK, CDR2 SYGVNS. The CDR3 region is CASSQTGVGNQPQHF. The CDR3 nucleotides read TGTGCCAGCAGTCAAACAGGGGTTGGCAATCAGCCCCAGCATTTT.

The chain couples TRBV28 to TRBJ2-3, with D hard to call. This CDR3 spans 18 amino acids. V shed 2 bases and J shed 6 bases, with 24 bases lying between them. CDR1 is MDHEN and CDR2 is SYDVKM in the germline V gene. In DNA, the CDR3 is TGTGCCAGCAGTTTACATCCCTCTGGCGCTAGTAGTTGGGATACGCAGTATTTT. Translated: CASSLHPSGASSWDTQYF.

The chain joins TRBV2 to TRBJ2-1; 10 bases are shared with TRBD2. Looked up from germline, CDR1 is SNHLY and CDR2 is FYNNEI. This CDR3 contains 16 residues. The trim removed 6 bases at V and 2 bases at J, leaving 7 bases unmatched. The CDR3 sequence is CASRDGLAVTYNEQFF. The CDR3 DNA sequence: TGTGCCAGCAGGGACGGACTAGCGGTAACCTACAATGAGCAGTTCTTC.

The chain combines TRBV10-3 with TRBJ1-2; D unclear. The V end lost 3 bases, the J end lost 0 bases, and 8 bases lay between the germline ends. This CDR3 contains 14 residues. Germline V CDR1 and CDR2: ENHRY, SYGVKD. The CDR3 reads CAISDLNTNYGYTF. In DNA form, the CDR3 reads TGTGCCATCAGTGATCTTAATACTAACTATGGCTACACCTTC.

This clone came up a few times. The chain has TRBV5-4 and TRBJ2-5; D not resolved. The germline gives CDR1 SGHNT, CDR2 YYREEE (reference sequence). The CDR3 length is 14 residues. Trimming removed 2 bases at V and 2 bases at J, with 10 bases between. In DNA form, the CDR3 reads TGTGCCAGCAGCTTTACGCCTAAGCAAGAGACCCAGTACTTC. Amino acid sequence: CASSFTPKQETQYF.

The chain is built from TRBV27 and TRBJ2-7; D not resolved. The CDR3 extends over 13 amino acids. Germline CDR1 reads MNHEY; CDR2 reads SMNVEV (reference sequence). V was clipped by 2 bases and J by 7 bases, with 12 bases between them. CDR3 sequence reads: CASSLTPRLEQYF. CDR3 bases: TGTGCCAGCAGTTTAACCCCCCGACTGGAGCAGTACTTC.

The chain employs TRBV23-1 and TRBJ2-1; 11 bases map to TRBD2. TRBV23-1 is known as an ORF, though its function is uncertain. CDR3 length equals 19 residues. With V trimmed by 0 bases and J by 5 bases, 12 bases remained unmatched. The CDR3: CASSQSAPKPGLADNEQFF. Here the CDR3 DNA reads TGCGCCAGCAGTCAATCGGCCCCCAAACCGGGACTAGCGGACAATGAGCAGTTCTTC.

J is TRBJ2-2 and V is TRBV6-2 or TRBV6-3; a possible D gene is TRBD2 (5 bases). Trimming took 0 bases from V and 8 from J, leaving 7 bases between them. The germline V gene encodes CDR1 MNHEY and CDR2 SVGEGT. CDR3 length: 13 amino acids. The CDR3 DNA reads TGTGCCAGCAGTTACTCGACGGGAGGGGAGCTGTTTTTT. Translation: CASSYSTGGELFF.

The sample holds a few counts of this clone. V and J are TRBV2 and TRBJ1-2; D possibly corresponds to TRBD1 (5 bases). V lost 6 bases and J lost 7, with 15 bases in between. Germline CDR1 SNHLY, CDR2 FYNNEI. The CDR3 consists of 13 residues. CDR3 coding DNA: TGTGCCAGCAGCGGGCAGGGTATTGGTGGCTACACCTTC. Translation gives CASSGQGIGGYTF.

The chain couples TRBV5-5 to TRBJ1-1, with TRBD1 matching over 7 bases. The CDR3 covers 14 residues. Germline-derived CDR1 and CDR2 are SGHKS and YYEKEE (reference sequence). J was trimmed by 4 bases and V by 0 bases; bases with no gene match: 3. CDR3 sequence: CASSLEQGLTEAFF. In DNA form, the CDR3 reads TGTGCCAGCAGCTTGGAACAGGGGCTCACTGAAGCTTTCTTT. The full variable domain, with the rest looked up from reference TRBV5-5 and TRBJ1-1, is DAGVTQSPTHLIKTRGQQVTLRCSPISGHKSVSWYQQVLGQGPQFIFQYYEKEERGRGNFPDRFSARQFPNYSSELNVNALLLGDSALYLCASSLEQGLTEAFFGQGTRLTVV.

This clone turned up a few times. The chain recombines TRBV11-1 with TRBJ1-1, with 10 bases aligning to TRBD1. The germline V gene has CDR1 SGHAT and CDR2 FQDESV (reference sequence). The CDR3 runs to 15 residues. V gave up 4 bases and J gave up 4 bases; unmatched junction bases: 6. CDR3 in DNA: TGTGCCAGCAGCTCCCGGACAGGGGGAGGCACTGAAGCTTTCTTT. The encoded protein is CASSSRTGGGTEAFF. Full variable domain (remainder filled in from reference TRBV11-1 and TRBJ1-1): EAEVAQSPRYKITEKSQAVAFWCDPISGHATLYWYRQILGQGPELLVQFQDESVVDDSQLPKDRFSAERLKGVDSTLKIQPAELGDSAMYLCASSSRTGGGTEAFFGQGTRLTVV.

This chain uses TRBV24-1 with TRBJ2-2; TRBD1 might be the D (6 bases). Deletions cut 2 bases from V and 1 base from J, with 7 bases between. CDR3 length equals 15 residues. Germline CDR1 is KGHDR and CDR2 is SFDVKD. The CDR3 loop is CATSDSGQNTGELFF. DNA of the CDR3: TGTGCCACCAGTGATTCGGGACAGAACACCGGGGAGCTGTTTTTT.

J is TRBJ1-6 and V is TRBV28; 12 positions agree with TRBD1. Germline CDR1 is MDHEN and CDR2 is SYDVKM. The CDR3 is 16 amino acids. J lost 9 bases, V lost 1 base, and 4 bases had no gene match. CDR3 amino acids: CASSLSGQGAISPLHF. For the CDR3, the DNA is TGTGCCAGCAGTTTATCGGGACAGGGGGCTATTTCACCCCTCCACTTT.

This chain links TRBV6-5 with TRBJ1-1, with 8 positions matching TRBD1. There are 16 residues in the CDR3. The ends lost 2 bases at V and 1 base at J; junction bases unmatched: 6. From germline, CDR1 is MNHEY and CDR2 SVGAGI. CDR3 region: CASSYPLTGENTEAFF. The CDR3 DNA reads TGTGCCAGCAGTTACCCGTTGACAGGGGAGAACACTGAAGCTTTCTTT.

This clone was seen only once. Here the CDR3 reads CASSRTRREDIKDYGYTF. CDR3 in DNA: TGCGCCAGCAGCCGAACCCGAAGGGAGGACATTAAAGACTATGGCTACACCTTC. V and J are TRBV4-1 and TRBJ1-2; D may be TRBD1 (5 bases). Trimming stripped 4 bases from V and 3 bases from J, with 24 bases between. Germline V gene data show CDR1 as MGHRA and CDR2 as YSYEKL. The CDR3 consists of 18 residues.

V usage is TRBV5-1 and J usage is TRBJ1-3, with 9 bases lining up with TRBD1. CDR3 length: 17 residues. From germline, CDR1 is SGHRS and CDR2 YFSETQ. The ends lost 5 bases at V and 1 base at J; junction bases unmatched: 10. DNA of the CDR3: TGCGCCAGCAGTTCCGGGACAGGGAGATATTCTGGAAACACCATATATTTT. Residues: CASSSGTGRYSGNTIYF.

The V call is TRBV14, the J call TRBJ1-1; D gene unclear. Looked up from germline, CDR1 is SGHDN and CDR2 is FVKESK. V was clipped by 1 base and J by 6 bases, with 9 bases between them. CDR3 length equals 13 residues. CDR3 residues: CASSQGGFPEAFF. CDR3 bases: TGTGCCAGCAGCCAAGGCGGCTTCCCTGAAGCTTTCTTT.

The gene calls are TRBV5-1 and TRBJ2-7, with 8 bases that match TRBD1. This CDR3 region has 14 residues. The trim removed 4 bases at V and 3 bases at J, leaving 6 bases unmatched. Germline lookup yields CDR1 SGHRS and CDR2 YFSETQ. CDR3 sequence reads: CASSPGQENYEQYF. In DNA form, the CDR3 reads TGCGCCAGCAGCCCGGGACAGGAAAACTACGAGCAGTACTTC.

V is TRBV5-1 and J is TRBJ2-5, with 9 bases that match TRBD1. The V gene end was trimmed by 3 bases and the J gene end by 2 bases; junction bases not matched to a gene: 8. CDR3 length: 16 amino acids. Germline V gives CDR1 SGHRS, CDR2 YFSETQ. The CDR3 nucleotides read TGCGCCAGCAGCTCGGACCCGGGACAGGGACAAGAGACCCAGTACTTC. Its protein product is CASSSDPGQGQETQYF.

This chain joins TRBV29-1 and TRBJ2-4, with a weak D call TRBD2 (5 bases). The CDR3 is made up of 12 amino acids. Germline V gene lookup returns CDR1 SQVTM and CDR2 ANQGSEA. V lost 1 base and J 10 bases, leaving 11 bases between the germline ends. Written as DNA, the CDR3 is TGCAGCGTTGAAGCCCCACGGGGTATTCAGTACTTC. It codes for CSVEAPRGIQYF.

This clone appeared once. This rearrangement joins TRBV18 to TRBJ2-1, with D maybe TRBD1 (6 bases). The CDR3 has 14 residues. The V gene's germline CDR1 is KGHSH and CDR2 LQKENI. The V gene lost 2 bases and the J gene lost 1 base, with 6 bases spanning the gap. CDR3 nucleotides: TGTGCCAGCTCACCAGACAGGTCCTACAATGAGCAGTTCTTC. Translated, it gives CASSPDRSYNEQFF.

V gene TRBV27 combines with J gene TRBJ2-5; 8 bases are a match to TRBD1. Trimming removed 6 bases from V and 2 bases from J; junction bases left unmatched: 2. CDR3 size: 13 residues. Per germline, CDR1 MNHEY and CDR2 SMNVEV (reference sequence). The CDR3 loop is CASRRTGQETQYF. CDR3 in DNA: TGTGCCAGCAGAAGGACAGGGCAAGAGACCCAGTACTTC.

This clone was observed once. The chain links TRBV9 to TRBJ1-1; possible D gene TRBD1, 6 bases. Germline lookup yields CDR1 SGDLS and CDR2 YYNGEE. The V end lost 3 bases, the J end lost 1 base, and 13 bases lay between the germline ends. There are 15 residues in the CDR3. CDR3 protein: CASSGRTAQNTEAFF. CDR3 sequence (DNA): TGTGCCAGCAGCGGGCGGACAGCCCAGAACACTGAAGCTTTCTTT.

Here the CDR3 DNA reads TGTGCCAGCAGCTCTGGCGGAGCGGGCACACAAGAGACCCAGTACTTC. Translation gives CASSSGGAGTQETQYF. The V call is TRBV7-2, the J call TRBJ2-5, with D possibly matching TRBD2 (6 bases). V was cut by 4 bases and J by 2 bases, with 17 bases left in between. From germline, CDR1 is SGHTA and CDR2 FQGNSA. CDR3 length equals 16 residues.

V usage is TRBV27 and J usage is TRBJ2-1; TRBD1 aligns across 10 bases. Losses at the gene ends were 5 bases for V and 8 bases for J; bases not matched to a gene: 12. The CDR3 has 16 amino acids. Germline-derived CDR1 and CDR2 are MNHEY and SMNVEV (reference sequence). CDR3 amino acids: CASSPGTGVPFDEQFF. CDR3 in DNA: TGTGCCAGCAGTCCTGGGACAGGGGTCCCTTTCGATGAGCAGTTCTTC.

V usage is TRBV18 and J usage is TRBJ2-3; D may be TRBD1 (6 bases). CDR1 KGHSH and CDR2 LQKENI come from the germline V gene. The CDR3 runs 13 residues. With 5 bases removed from V and 3 bases from J, the gap between germline ends came to 9 bases. The CDR3 is CASSDTGTDTQYF. The CDR3 nucleotides read TGTGCCAGCTCAGATACAGGGACAGATACGCAGTATTTT.

The J gene is TRBJ2-5, the V gene TRBV27; TRBD1 agrees at 10 bases. The V segment lost 5 bases and the J segment 9 bases; nucleotides outside the gene matches: 6. CDR1 and CDR2 from the germline V gene are MNHEY and SMNVEV (reference sequence). The CDR3 consists of 13 residues. DNA of the CDR3: TGTGCCAGCAGTCAGTGGACAGGGGGGCCCCAGTACTTC. Its translation: CASSQWTGGPQYF.

The rearrangement joins TRBV9 to TRBJ2-3; D is possibly TRBD2 (7 bases). The CDR3 runs 15 residues. CDR1 SGDLS and CDR2 YYNGEE come from the germline V gene. Deletions cut 4 bases from V and 3 bases from J, with 15 bases between. The CDR3 nucleotides are TGTGCCAGCAGCACCCGGGGGGCCCGGACAGATACGCAGTATTTT. It encodes CASSTRGARTDTQYF. Full variable domain (outside the CDR3, taken from reference TRBV9 and TRBJ2-3): DSGVTQTPKHLITATGQRVTLRCSPRSGDLSVYWYQQSLDQGLQFLIQYYNGEERAKGNILERFSAQQFPDLHSELNLSSLELGDSALYFCASSTRGARTDTQYFGPGTRLTVL.

The chain carries TRBV7-2 and TRBJ2-7; TRBD1 matches 7 bases. The length of the CDR3 is 15 residues. J was trimmed by 3 bases and V by 7 bases; bases with no gene match: 12. Germline V gives CDR1 SGHTA, CDR2 FQGNSA. The DNA of the CDR3 is TGTGCCAGCACCCACTTACAGGGGTCTCACTACGAGCAGTACTTC. This gives the protein CASTHLQGSHYEQYF.